These T cell receptor beta chains were read from a single sample in a study of shared clonotypes between healthy human individuals. Clones were read by immunoSEQ multiplex PCR, and TCRdb kept only the in-frame ones, dropping some. This table has some 1 million clones, 70% to 80% appearing once. Sequencing was done on a sample of memory CD4+ T cells sorted from blood. The receptors derive from a man aged 18 to 30 in good health. Both conserved end residues are part of each CDR3. A D gene is named only where the DNA matches it firmly. The size field is filled for only some rows; it gives once, few, many or a size class.

d_gene	j_gene	len	abundance	v_gene	CDR3nt	CDR3aa
.	TRBJ2-5	12	.	TRBV14	TGTGCCAGCAGCCAAGTATCTGAGACCCAGTACTTC	CASSQVSETQYF
TRBD2	TRBJ2-1	15	.	TRBV5-1	TGCGCCAGCAGCTTGGCAGCGGGATCCAATGGCGAGCAGTTCTTC	CASSLAAGSNGEQFF
.	TRBJ2-6	17	.	TRBV9	TGTGCCAGCAGCGTAGGGGTATTGGTCCCTGGGGCCAACGTCCTGACTTTC	CASSVGVLVPGANVLTF
.	TRBJ2-3	15	once	TRBV30	TGTGCCTGGAGTGCGCTGGACAGCGGAGCGGATACGCAGTATTTT	CAWSALDSGADTQYF
.	TRBJ2-3	15	.	TRBV4-1	TGCGCCAGCAGCCAAGATTGGCTGGGGGCAGATACGCAGTATTTT	CASSQDWLGADTQYF
.	TRBJ2-1	16	once	TRBV5-4	TGTGCCAGCAGCTTGTTTAACGTACGCTCCTACAATGAGCAGTTCTTC	CASSLFNVRSYNEQFF
.	TRBJ1-3	15	once	TRBV11-2	TGTGCCAGCAGCTTAGGAGGGAACTCTGGAAACACCATATATTTT	CASSLGGNSGNTIYF
.	TRBJ1-1	14	.	TRBV2	TGTGCCAGCAGTGGCAGGGGTAGGAACACTGAAGCTTTCTTT	CASSGRGRNTEAFF
.	TRBJ2-2	15	many	TRBV2	TGTGCCAGCACACCTCGAGGATCGAACACCGGGGAGCTGTTTTTT	CASTPRGSNTGELFF
.	TRBJ1-1	11	.	TRBV29-1	TGCAGCGTTGACCAGGGGCCCGGGGCTTTCTTT	CSVDQGPGAFF
.	TRBJ2-7	12	.	TRBV7-9	TGTGCCAGCAGCTCCAGGGATACGCTGGAGTACTTC	CASSSRDTLEYF
.	TRBJ1-1	12	.	TRBV23-1	TGCGCCAGGGCAAACCCGGGGACTGAAGCTTTCTTT	CARANPGTEAFF
.	TRBJ1-3	15	many	TRBV4-1	TGCGCCAGCAGCCCCGGACAATTCTCTGGAAACACCATATATTTT	CASSPGQFSGNTIYF
TRBD1	TRBJ2-3	13	.	TRBV6-5	TGTGCCAGCAGCACCGGGACAGGATTTACGCAGTATTTT	CASSTGTGFTQYF
TRBD1	TRBJ2-7	14	.	TRBV7-8	TGTGCCAGCAGCCTTACGACAGGGATCTACGAGCAGTACTTC	CASSLTTGIYEQYF
.	TRBJ2-5	16	.	TRBV18	TGTGCCAGCTCACTACTACCCAAACCGCGGGAAGAGACCCAGTACTTC	CASSLLPKPREETQYF
.	TRBJ1-2	15	.	TRBV4-1	TGCGCCAGCAGCCAAGATAGGAAAGCGTCCTATGGCTACACCTTC	CASSQDRKASYGYTF
TRBD2	TRBJ2-3	15	.	TRBV27	TGTGCCAGCAGACCTGGACTAGCGGGATTGAGTACGCAGTATTTT	CASRPGLAGLSTQYF